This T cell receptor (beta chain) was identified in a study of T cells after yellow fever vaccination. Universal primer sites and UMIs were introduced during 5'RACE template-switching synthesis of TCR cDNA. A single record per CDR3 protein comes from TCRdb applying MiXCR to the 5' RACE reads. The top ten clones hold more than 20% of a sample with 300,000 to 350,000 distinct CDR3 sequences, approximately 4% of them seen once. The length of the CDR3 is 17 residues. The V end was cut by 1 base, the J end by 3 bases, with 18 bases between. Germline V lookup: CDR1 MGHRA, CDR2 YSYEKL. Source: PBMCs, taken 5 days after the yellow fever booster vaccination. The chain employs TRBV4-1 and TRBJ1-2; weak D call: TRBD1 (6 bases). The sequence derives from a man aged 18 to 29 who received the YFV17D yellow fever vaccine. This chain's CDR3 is CASSQVGTPDTHYGYTF. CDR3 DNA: TGCGCCAGCAGCCAAGTAGGGACACCGGATACCCACTATGGCTACACCTTC.